These 16 T cell receptor beta chains share one sample of origin, sequenced in a study of shared clonotypes between healthy human individuals (TCRdb year 2020). Library creation used the immunoSEQ multiplex PCR assay. In its TCRdb copy, this immuneACCESS table keeps in-frame sequences only and misses some clones. Where compared with another copy, unresolved V genes explain less than half of these, and the others have no known cause. Within this sample are just over 2,000,000 clones, with around 95% of them counted one time only. The top ten hold more than 0.1% of the sample. The sequenced sample was naive CD4+ T cells sorted from blood. Explained via the paper, the cell subset or site label denotes: CD45RA+ positively selected. The receptors come from a man between 18 and 29 years old in good health.

The chain recombines TRBV7-2 with TRBJ2-4; TRBD2 is a possible D gene (5 bases). The CDR3 sequence is 17 residues long. Germline V gene data show CDR1 as SGHTA and CDR2 as FQGNSA. Trimming pared 2 bases from V and 0 bases from J, leaving 14 bases between. The CDR3 DNA reads as TGTGCCAGCAGCTTAAGCGGCTCAACACTAGCCAAAAACATTCAGTACTTC. Encoded protein: CASSLSGSTLAKNIQYF.

V usage is TRBV6-1 and J usage is TRBJ2-3; TRBD1 might be the D (5 bases). Deletions cut 6 bases from V and 2 bases from J, with 15 bases between. CDR3 length equals 15 residues. Germline-derived CDR1 and CDR2 are MNHNS and SASEGT. The CDR3 region is CASRWGPINTDTQYF. The CDR3 DNA sequence: TGTGCCAGCAGGTGGGGCCCTATTAACACAGATACGCAGTATTTT.

The gene calls are TRBV6-5 and TRBJ1-6, with D possibly matching TRBD1 (5 bases). The CDR3 has 12 residues. V was trimmed by 8 bases and J by 9 bases, leaving 11 bases between them. The germline V gene has CDR1 MNHEY and CDR2 SVGAGI. CDR3 nucleotides: TGTGCCAGCGCCGGGGCTCTTTCACCCCTCCACTTT. Its translation is CASAGALSPLHF.

This clone was observed a single time. The rearrangement uses TRBV5-4 and TRBJ1-3, with D hard to call. This CDR3 spans 15 amino acids. Germline CDR1 is SGHNT and CDR2 is YYREEE (reference sequence). V lost 0 bases, J lost 0 bases, and 7 bases lay in between. The CDR3 DNA reads TGTGCCAGCAGCTTGGATGCTTTCTCTGGAAACACCATATATTTT. Translation: CASSLDAFSGNTIYF. The entire variable domain, with the rest obtained from reference TRBV5-4 and TRBJ1-3, is as follows: ETGVTQSPTHLIKTRGQQVTLRCSSQSGHNTVSWYQQALGQGPQFIFQYYREEENGRGNFPPRFSGLQFPNYSSELNVNALELDDSALYLCASSLDAFSGNTIYFGEGSWLTVV.

CDR3 amino acids: CASSLSRTGNYEQYF. The CDR3 DNA reads TGTGCCAGCAGTTTAAGCCGGACAGGGAACTACGAGCAGTACTTC. The V gene is TRBV27, the J gene TRBJ2-5; 8 nucleotides match TRBD1. The J call is doubtful: the DNA matches TRBJ2-7 better. Germline-derived CDR1 and CDR2 are MNHEY and SMNVEV (reference sequence). The CDR3 totals 15 residues.

This clone was found once. The V call is TRBV5-1, the J call TRBJ2-5; 8 nucleotides line up with TRBD2. Germline CDR1 is SGHRS and CDR2 is YFSETQ. The CDR3 contains 16 residues. J gave up 3 bases and V 0 bases, and 7 bases lay outside the gene matches. The CDR3 reads CASSLGPAGGKETQYF. As DNA, the CDR3 is TGCGCCAGCAGCTTGGGCCCTGCGGGGGGCAAAGAGACCCAGTACTTC.

The chain links TRBV6-6 to TRBJ2-4; 8 positions match TRBD1. Per the germline V gene, CDR1 is MNHNY and CDR2 is SVGAGI (reference sequence). V trimming: 3 bases; J trimming: 7 bases; junction bases outside the gene matches: 2. The CDR3 extends over 13 amino acids. The CDR3 region is CASSYQGANIQYF. In DNA form, the CDR3 reads TGTGCCAGCAGTTATCAGGGGGCTAACATTCAGTACTTC.

The CDR3 loop is CASSYSTDSQFNQPQHF. The DNA for the CDR3 is TGTGCCAGCAGTTACTCGACGGACAGTCAATTCAATCAGCCCCAGCATTTT. The rearrangement joins TRBV6-7 to TRBJ1-5, with a tentative D call TRBD1 (6 bases). TRBV6-7 is an ORF for which the function is uncertain. Deletions cut 0 bases from V and 3 bases from J, with 15 bases between. This CDR3 has 17 residues.

The chain has TRBV30 and TRBJ1-1; D is unclear. Germline V gives CDR1 GTSNPN, CDR2 SVGIG (reference sequence). The CDR3 spans 12 residues. V shed 5 bases and J shed 1 base, with 8 bases lying between them. In DNA, the CDR3 is TGTGCCTGGGGCCCCACGAACACTGAAGCTTTCTTT. Encoded protein: CAWGPTNTEAFF.

CDR3 in amino acids: CASSLQQQETQYF. The CDR3 coding sequence is TGTGCCAGCAGCTTACAACAACAAGAGACCCAGTACTTC. The V and J genes are TRBV7-6 and TRBJ2-5; D ambiguous. The V end was cut by 2 bases, the J end by 2 bases, with 6 bases between. CDR1 is SGHVS and CDR2 is FNYEAQ in the germline V gene. This CDR3 has 13 amino acids. Combining the CDR3 with reference TRBV7-6 and TRBJ2-5 gives the whole variable domain GAGVSQSPRYKVTKRGQDVALRCDPISGHVSLYWYRQALGQGPEFLTYFNYEAQQDKSGLPNDRFSAERPEGSISTLTIQRTEQRDSAMYRCASSLQQQETQYFGPGTRLLVL.

This chain links TRBV19 with TRBJ1-4; perhaps TRBD1 as D (5 bases). The V end was cut by 6 bases, the J end by 11 bases, with 16 bases between. Germline V CDR1 and CDR2: LNHDA, SQIVND (reference sequence). The CDR3 runs 13 residues. CDR3 coding DNA: TGTGCCAGTAGCCCTTATTCAGGGTTTAAACTGTTTTTT. Protein product: CASSPYSGFKLFF.

This rearrangement joins TRBV11-2 to TRBJ2-2; possibly TRBD1 for D (5 bases). V dropped 3 bases and J dropped 0 bases, with 11 bases sitting between them. There are 16 residues in the CDR3. Germline CDR1 reads SGHAT; CDR2 reads FQNNGV. CDR3 DNA sequence: TGTGCCAGCAGCTTTCAGGGTTTCGCGAACACCGGGGAGCTGTTTTTT. Translating it yields CASSFQGFANTGELFF.

J is TRBJ1-5 and V is TRBV5-5; 9 nucleotides line up with TRBD1. This CDR3 comprises 15 residues. Germline V lookup: CDR1 SGHKS, CDR2 YYEKEE (reference sequence). V lost 4 bases to trimming and J lost 7 bases; unmatched junction nucleotides: 9. The CDR3 bases are TGTGCCAGCAGCCCGGGACAGGGAAGGGAACAGCCCCAGCATTTT. Translating gives CASSPGQGREQPQHF.

This chain joins TRBV15 and TRBJ1-1; D is perhaps TRBD1 (5 bases). V gave up 0 bases and J gave up 1 base, with 9 bases separating them. The germline CDR1 and CDR2 sequences are LNHNV and YYDKDF (reference sequence). The CDR3 contains 15 residues. CDR3 sequence reads: CATSRDQGWNTEAFF. The CDR3 nucleotides read TGTGCCACCAGCAGAGATCAGGGTTGGAACACTGAAGCTTTCTTT.

The chain uses TRBV2 and TRBJ2-3; TRBD1 matches 9 bases. Germline V gives CDR1 SNHLY, CDR2 FYNNEI. This CDR3 is built from 12 residues. With V trimmed by 10 bases and J by 4 bases, 3 bases remained unmatched. The CDR3 sequence is CATGTGPDTQYF. The DNA for the CDR3 is TGTGCCACCGGGACAGGGCCAGATACGCAGTATTTT.

The chain has TRBV7-3 and TRBJ2-1; unclear D gene. Germline CDR1 is SGHTA and CDR2 is FQGTGA. Trimming left V 1 base short and J 6 bases short, with 7 bases between. This CDR3 spans 13 amino acids. In nucleotides, the CDR3 is TGTGCCAGCAGCTTAATTGCTAGCAATGAGCAGTTCTTC. It specifies CASSLIASNEQFF.